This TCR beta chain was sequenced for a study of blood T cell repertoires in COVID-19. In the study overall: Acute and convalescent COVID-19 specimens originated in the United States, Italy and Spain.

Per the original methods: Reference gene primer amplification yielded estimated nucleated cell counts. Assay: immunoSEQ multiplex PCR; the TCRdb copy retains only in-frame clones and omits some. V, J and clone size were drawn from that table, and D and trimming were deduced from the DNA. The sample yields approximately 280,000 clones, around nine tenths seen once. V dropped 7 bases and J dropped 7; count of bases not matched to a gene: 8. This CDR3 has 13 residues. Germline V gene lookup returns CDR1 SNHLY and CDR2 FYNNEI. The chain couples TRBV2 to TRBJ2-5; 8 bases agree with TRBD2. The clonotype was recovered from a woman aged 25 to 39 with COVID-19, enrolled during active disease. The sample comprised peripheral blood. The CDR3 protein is CASMGAGAVTQYF. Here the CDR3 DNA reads TGTGCCAGCATGGGAGCGGGAGCCGTGACCCAGTACTTC.